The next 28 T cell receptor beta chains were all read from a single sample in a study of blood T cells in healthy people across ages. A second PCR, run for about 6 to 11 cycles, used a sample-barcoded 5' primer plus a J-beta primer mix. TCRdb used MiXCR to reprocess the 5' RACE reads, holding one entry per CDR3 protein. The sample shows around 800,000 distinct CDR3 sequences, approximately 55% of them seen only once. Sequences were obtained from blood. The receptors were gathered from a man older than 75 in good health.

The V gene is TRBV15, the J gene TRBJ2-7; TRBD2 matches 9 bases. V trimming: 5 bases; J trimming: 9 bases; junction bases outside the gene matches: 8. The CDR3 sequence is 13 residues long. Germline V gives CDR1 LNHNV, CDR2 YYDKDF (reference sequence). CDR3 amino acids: CATSHAGGPVQYF. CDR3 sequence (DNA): TGTGCCACCAGCCATGCGGGGGGGCCGGTGCAGTACTTC.

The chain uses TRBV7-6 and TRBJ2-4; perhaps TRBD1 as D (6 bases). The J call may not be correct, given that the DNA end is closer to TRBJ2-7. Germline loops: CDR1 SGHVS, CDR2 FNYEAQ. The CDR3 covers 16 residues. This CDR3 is CASSLRTAGKRYEQYF. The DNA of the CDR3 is TGTGCCAGCAGCTTACGGACAGCCGGCAAGAGGTACGAGCAGTACTTC.

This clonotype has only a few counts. The CDR3 DNA is TGTGCCAGCAGCAAAGGACAGGAACACAGATACGCGTATTTT. Translation gives CASSKGQEHRYAYF. The chain recombines TRBV21-1 with TRBJ2-3; the table's D call, TRBD1, was not checked against the DNA. TRBV21-1 is flagged as a pseudogene. This CDR3 comprises 14 residues.

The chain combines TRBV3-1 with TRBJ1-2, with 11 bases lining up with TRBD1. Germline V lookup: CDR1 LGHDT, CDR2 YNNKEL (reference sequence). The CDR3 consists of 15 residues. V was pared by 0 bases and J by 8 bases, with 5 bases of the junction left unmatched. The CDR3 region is CASSQDRDRGNGYTF. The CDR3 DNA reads TGTGCCAGCAGCCAAGATCGGGACAGGGGGAACGGCTACACCTTC.

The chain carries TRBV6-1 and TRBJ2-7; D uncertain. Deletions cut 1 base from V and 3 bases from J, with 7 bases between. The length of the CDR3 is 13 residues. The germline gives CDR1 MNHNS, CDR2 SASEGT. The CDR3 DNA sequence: TGTGCCAGCAGTGAAGGCTCTAACTACGAGCAGTACTTC. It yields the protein CASSEGSNYEQYF.

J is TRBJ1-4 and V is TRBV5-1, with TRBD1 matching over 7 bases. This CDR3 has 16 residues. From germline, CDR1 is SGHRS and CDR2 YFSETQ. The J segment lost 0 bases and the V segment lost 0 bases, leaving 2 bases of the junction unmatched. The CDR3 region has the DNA TGCGCCAGCAGCTTGGGGGGGACAGCAACTAATGAAAAACTGTTTTTT. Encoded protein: CASSLGGTATNEKLFF. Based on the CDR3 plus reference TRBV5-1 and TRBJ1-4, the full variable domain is KAGVTQTPRYLIKTRGQQVTLSCSPISGHRSVSWYQQTPGQGLQFLFEYFSETQRNKGNFPGRFSGRQFSNSRSEMNVSTLELGDSALYLCASSLGGTATNEKLFFGSGTQLSVL.

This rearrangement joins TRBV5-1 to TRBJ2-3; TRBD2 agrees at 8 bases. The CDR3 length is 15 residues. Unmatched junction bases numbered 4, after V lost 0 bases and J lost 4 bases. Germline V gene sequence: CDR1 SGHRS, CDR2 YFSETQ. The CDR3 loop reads CASSLERAGADTQYF. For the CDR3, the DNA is TGCGCCAGCAGCTTGGAGCGAGCGGGAGCAGATACGCAGTATTTT.

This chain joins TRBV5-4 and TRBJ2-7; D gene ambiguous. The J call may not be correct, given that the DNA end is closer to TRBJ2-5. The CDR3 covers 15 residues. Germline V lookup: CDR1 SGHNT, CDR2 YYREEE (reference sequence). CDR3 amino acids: CASSLFSTASETQYF. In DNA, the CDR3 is TGTGCCAGCAGCTTGTTTAGTACCGCGTCGGAGACCCAGTACTTC.

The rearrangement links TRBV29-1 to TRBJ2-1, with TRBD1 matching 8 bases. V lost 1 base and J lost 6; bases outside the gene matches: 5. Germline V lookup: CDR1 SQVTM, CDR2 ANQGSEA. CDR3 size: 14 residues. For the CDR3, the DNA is TGCAGCGTTGAAGCGGACAGGGATGGCAATGAGCAGTTCTTC. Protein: CSVEADRDGNEQFF.

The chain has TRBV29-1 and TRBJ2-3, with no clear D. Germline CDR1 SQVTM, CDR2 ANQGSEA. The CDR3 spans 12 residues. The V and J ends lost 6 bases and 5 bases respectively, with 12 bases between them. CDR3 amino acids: CSVRLAGDTQYF. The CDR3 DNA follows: TGCAGCGTCCGGCTGGCTGGAGATACGCAGTATTTT.

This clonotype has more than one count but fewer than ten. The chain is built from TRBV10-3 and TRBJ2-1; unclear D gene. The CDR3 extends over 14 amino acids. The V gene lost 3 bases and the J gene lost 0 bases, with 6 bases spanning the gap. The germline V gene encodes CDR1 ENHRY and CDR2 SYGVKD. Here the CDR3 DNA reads TGTGCCATCAGTGAATTGGCCTCCTACAATGAGCAGTTCTTC. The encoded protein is CAISELASYNEQFF.

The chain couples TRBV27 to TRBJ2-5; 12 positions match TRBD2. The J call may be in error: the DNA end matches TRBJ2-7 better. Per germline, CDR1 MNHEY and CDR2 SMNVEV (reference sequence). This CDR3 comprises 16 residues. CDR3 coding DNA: TGTGCCAGCAGTTCCCGACTAGCGGGAGTTGGGGACGAGCAGTACTTC. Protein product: CASSSRLAGVGDEQYF.

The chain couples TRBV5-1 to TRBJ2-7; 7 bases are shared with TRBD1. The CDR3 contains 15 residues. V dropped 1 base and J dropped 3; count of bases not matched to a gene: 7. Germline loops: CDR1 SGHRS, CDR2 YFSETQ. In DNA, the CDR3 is TGCGCCAGCAGCTTGACGGGACAGACCTTCTACGAGCAGTACTTC. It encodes CASSLTGQTFYEQYF.

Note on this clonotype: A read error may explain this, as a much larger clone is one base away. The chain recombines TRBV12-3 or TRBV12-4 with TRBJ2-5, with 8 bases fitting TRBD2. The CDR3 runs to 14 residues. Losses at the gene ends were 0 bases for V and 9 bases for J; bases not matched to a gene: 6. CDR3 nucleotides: TGTGCCAGCAGTTTAGCAACTAGCGGTGGGGCCCAGTACTTC. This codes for CASSLATSGGAQYF.

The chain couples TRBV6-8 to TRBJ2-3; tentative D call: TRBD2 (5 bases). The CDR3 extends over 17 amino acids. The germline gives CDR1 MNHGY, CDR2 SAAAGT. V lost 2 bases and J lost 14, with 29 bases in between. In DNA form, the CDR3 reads TGTGCCAGCAGTTACCCAGTCGATAGCGAGAAGCACAGATACGCGTATTTT. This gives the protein CASSYPVDSEKHRYAYF.

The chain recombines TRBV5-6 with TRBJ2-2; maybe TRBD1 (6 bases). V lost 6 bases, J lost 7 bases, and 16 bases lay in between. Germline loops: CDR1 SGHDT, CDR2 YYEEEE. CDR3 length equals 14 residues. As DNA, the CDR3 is TGTGCCAGCAAAGAGGAAGGGGGTATCGGGGAGCTGTTTTTT. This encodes CASKEEGGIGELFF.

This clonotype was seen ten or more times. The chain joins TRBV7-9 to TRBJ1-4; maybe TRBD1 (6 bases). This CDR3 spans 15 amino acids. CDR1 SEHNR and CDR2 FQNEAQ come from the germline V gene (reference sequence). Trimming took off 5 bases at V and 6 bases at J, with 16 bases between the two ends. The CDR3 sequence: CASSPRQGGDEKLFF. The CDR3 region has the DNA TGTGCCAGCAGCCCCCGACAAGGGGGAGATGAAAAACTGTTTTTT.

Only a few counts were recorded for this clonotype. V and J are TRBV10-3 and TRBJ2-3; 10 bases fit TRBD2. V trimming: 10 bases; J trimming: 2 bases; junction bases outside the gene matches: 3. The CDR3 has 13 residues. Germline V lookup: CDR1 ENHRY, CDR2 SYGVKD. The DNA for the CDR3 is TGTGCCACACTAGCGGGATACACAGATACGCAGTATTTT. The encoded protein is CATLAGYTDTQYF.

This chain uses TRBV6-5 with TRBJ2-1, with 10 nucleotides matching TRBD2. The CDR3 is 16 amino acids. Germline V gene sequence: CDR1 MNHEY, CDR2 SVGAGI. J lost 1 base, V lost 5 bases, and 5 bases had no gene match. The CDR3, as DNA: TGTGCCAGCAGTCGTCCACTAGCGGGGTCCTACAATGAGCAGTTCTTC. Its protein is CASSRPLAGSYNEQFF.

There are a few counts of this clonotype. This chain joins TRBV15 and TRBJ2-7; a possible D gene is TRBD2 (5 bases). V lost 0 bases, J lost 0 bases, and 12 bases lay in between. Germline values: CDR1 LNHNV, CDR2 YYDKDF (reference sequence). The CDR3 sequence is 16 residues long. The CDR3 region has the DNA TGTGCCACCAGCAGAGATAGCGCGGGTAACTCCTACGAGCAGTACTTC. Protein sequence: CATSRDSAGNSYEQYF.

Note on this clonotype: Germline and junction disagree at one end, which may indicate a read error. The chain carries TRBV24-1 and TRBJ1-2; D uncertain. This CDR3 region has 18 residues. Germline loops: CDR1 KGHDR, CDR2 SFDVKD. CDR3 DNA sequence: TGTGCCACCGGTGACCCTACTCATGCGGAGGCACCTAACTATGGCTACACCTTC. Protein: CATGDPTHAEAPNYGYTF.

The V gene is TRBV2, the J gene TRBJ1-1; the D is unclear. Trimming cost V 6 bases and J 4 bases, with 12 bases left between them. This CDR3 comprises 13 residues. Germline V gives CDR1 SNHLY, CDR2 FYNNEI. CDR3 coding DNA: TGTGCCAGCAGGTTGGGTTCCCGCACTGAAGCTTTCTTT. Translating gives CASRLGSRTEAFF.

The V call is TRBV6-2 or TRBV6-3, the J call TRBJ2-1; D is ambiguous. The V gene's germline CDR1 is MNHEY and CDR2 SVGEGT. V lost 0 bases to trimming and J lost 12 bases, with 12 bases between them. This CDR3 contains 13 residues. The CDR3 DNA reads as TGTGCCAGCAGTTACTCCGGCAAATGGGGGCAGTTCTTC. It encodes CASSYSGKWGQFF.

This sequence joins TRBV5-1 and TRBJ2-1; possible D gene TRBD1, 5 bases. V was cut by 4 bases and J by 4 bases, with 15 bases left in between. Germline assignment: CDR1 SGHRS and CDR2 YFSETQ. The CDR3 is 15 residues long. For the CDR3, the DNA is TGCGCCAGCAGCAGGGGCCTCCTCGCTTACAATGAGCAGTTCTTC. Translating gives CASSRGLLAYNEQFF. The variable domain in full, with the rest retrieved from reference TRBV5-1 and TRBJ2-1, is KAGVTQTPRYLIKTRGQQVTLSCSPISGHRSVSWYQQTPGQGLQFLFEYFSETQRNKGNFPGRFSGRQFSNSRSEMNVSTLELGDSALYLCASSRGLLAYNEQFFGPGTRLTVL.

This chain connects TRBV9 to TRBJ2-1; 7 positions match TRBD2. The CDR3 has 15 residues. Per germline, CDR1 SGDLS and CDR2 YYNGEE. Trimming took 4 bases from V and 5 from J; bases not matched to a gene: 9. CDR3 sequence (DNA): TGTGCCAGCAGCCCCGTCAGGCTAGCGGACAATGAGCAGTTCTTC. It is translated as CASSPVRLADNEQFF.

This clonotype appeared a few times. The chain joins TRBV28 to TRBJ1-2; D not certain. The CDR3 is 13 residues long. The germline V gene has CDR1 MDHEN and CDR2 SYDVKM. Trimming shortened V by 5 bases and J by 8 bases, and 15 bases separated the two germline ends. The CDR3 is CASSPLRARGYTF. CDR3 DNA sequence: TGTGCCAGCAGTCCGTTAAGGGCGCGGGGCTACACCTTC.

CDR3 sequence: CASSWDLAQSSYNEQFF. CDR3 DNA: TGCGCCAGCAGCTGGGACCTAGCGCAGAGCTCCTACAATGAGCAGTTCTTC. The chain is built from TRBV5-1 and TRBJ2-1, with a possible D match to TRBD2 (6 bases). The length of the CDR3 is 17 residues. The ends were cut back, 3 bases at V and 0 bases at J, with 16 bases in the middle. Germline CDR1 reads SGHRS; CDR2 reads YFSETQ.

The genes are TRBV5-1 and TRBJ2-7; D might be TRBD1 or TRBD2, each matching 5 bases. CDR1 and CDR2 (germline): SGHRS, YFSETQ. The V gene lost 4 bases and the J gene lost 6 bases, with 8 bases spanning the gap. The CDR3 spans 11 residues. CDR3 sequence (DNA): TGCGCCAGCAGCATCGGGACCGAGCAGTACTTC. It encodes CASSIGTEQYF. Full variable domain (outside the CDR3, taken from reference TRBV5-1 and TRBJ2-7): KAGVTQTPRYLIKTRGQQVTLSCSPISGHRSVSWYQQTPGQGLQFLFEYFSETQRNKGNFPGRFSGRQFSNSRSEMNVSTLELGDSALYLCASSIGTEQYFGPGTRLTVT.